Included here is one T cell receptor beta chain sequence, with context. The data originate from a study of early stage breast cancer tumors. The CDR3 has 16 amino acids. Trimming shortened V by 1 base and J by 9 bases, and 22 bases separated the two germline ends. Germline loops: CDR1 KGHSH, CDR2 LQKENI. The table came from immunoSEQ multiplex PCR; TCRdb's copy has only in-frame clones and leaves some out. The profile covers just over 50,000 clones, with about three quarters appearing a single time and 3% to 3.5% taken by the ten largest. The sequenced sample was blood. The sequence derives from a person aged 40-50 years with breast cancer. The J gene is TRBJ2-7, the V gene TRBV18; D is perhaps TRBD1 (6 bases). This chain's CDR3 is CASSPLPGQTNPVQYF. The CDR3 region has the DNA TGTGCCAGCTCACCACTCCCGGGACAAACCAACCCCGTGCAGTACTTC.